This TCR beta chain was recorded in a study of blood T cell repertoires in COVID-19. Using immunoSEQ multiplex PCR, the repertoire was profiled, and TCRdb retains in-frame clones only, with some absent. Among approximately 190,000 clones listed, 84% were seen once. The sequence derives from a woman aged 70-85 years with active or convalescent COVID-19. Material: peripheral blood.

The DNA of the CDR3 is TGTGCCAGCGCCGGACAACAGGGCACAGATACGCAGTATTTT. Encoded protein: CASAGQQGTDTQYF. This sequence joins TRBV2 and TRBJ2-3; maybe TRBD1 (5 bases). Trimming took 8 bases from V and 1 from J, leaving 13 bases between them. This CDR3 contains 14 residues. The V gene's germline CDR1 is SNHLY and CDR2 FYNNEI.